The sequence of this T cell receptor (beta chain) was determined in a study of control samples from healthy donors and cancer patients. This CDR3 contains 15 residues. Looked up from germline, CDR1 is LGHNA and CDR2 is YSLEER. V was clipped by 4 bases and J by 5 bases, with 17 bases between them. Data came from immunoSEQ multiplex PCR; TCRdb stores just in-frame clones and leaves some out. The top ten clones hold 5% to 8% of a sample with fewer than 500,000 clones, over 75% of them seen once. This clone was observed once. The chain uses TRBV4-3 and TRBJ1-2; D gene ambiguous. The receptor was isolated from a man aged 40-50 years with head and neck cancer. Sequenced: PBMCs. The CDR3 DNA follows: TGCGCCAGCAGCCCGGCCGGGATGGGCCGATATGGCTACACCTTC. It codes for CASSPAGMGRYGYTF.